Included here is one T cell receptor beta chain sequence, with context. This receptor's antigen is unknown. No base quality information exists; no much larger clone differs at one position. TCR repertoires of sorted CD4+ and CD8+ blood T cells from severe aplastic anemia patients and healthy subjects were deep-sequenced in the study. Ficoll-Paque density gradient centrifugation was used to isolate peripheral blood mononuclear cells. Before DNA extraction, CD4+ and CD8+ T cells were sorted with FACS or magnetic beads. V is cut by 0 bases and J by 7 bases, and the space between the germline ends is 10 bases. The germline V gene specifies ENHRY as CDR1 and SYGVKD as CDR2. Measured from the cysteine to the phenylalanine, the CDR3 is 15 residues long. Left in the record is the CDR3 DNA by itself, 45 bases read in frame from the first base. TCR beta VDJ combination and CDR3 sequence profiling used genomic DNA as the template. TCR repertoire sequencing was run on an Illumina HiSeq 2000. As for the original processing: TRBV/TRBJ rearrangement plots, CDR3 size and DJ length profiles, and Simpson's diversity index were used to assess repertoires. The immunodominant clone was defined as the most abundant DNA sequence in deep sequencing data. CDR3 amino acid sequences were checked for sharing across subjects and were also compared against the VDJdb database and published repertoires. TCRdb reprocessing: public reads trimmed at Q25 with fastp, clones called with MiXCR, in-frame beta chains kept. Under each unique CDR3 protein, matching rows form one entry showing the most common genes and DNA. The V and J calls come from TCRdb's annotation, not from the publication. Here the sample has about 190,000 distinct CDR3 sequences; approximately 49% occur a single time. 16% of the sample is taken by the ten largest.

The sample is drawn from a study of CD8+CD57+ T cells in acquired aplastic anemia (dated by TCRdb to the late 2010s). For context, the study as a whole: DNA extracted from sorted CD4+ and CD8+ cells had a mean of roughly 3 ug, with a range of 0.2 to 27.4 ug. Healthy donor samples averaged about 9.9 million reads for CD4+ and roughly 11 million for CD8+ cells. Study-wide findings and limitations: Patients and healthy controls showed no significant difference in CD8+ Simpson's diversity (P=0.060). Roughly 29 CD8+ CDR3 sequences were found in both patients and controls but appeared to be highly expressed in patients and within the immunodominant clones of the patients.

The TCR comes from a human donor in good health, serving as a control. The sample consisted of sorted CD4+, CD8+, or CD8+CD57+ T cells (not recorded which) from PBMCs. The chain is assembled from TRBV10-3 and TRBJ1-6, with an unclear D gene assignment. In nucleotide form, the sequence is TGTGCCATCAGTGAGTCGGCAGTGAACAATTCACCCCTCCACTTT. It translates to CAISESAVNNSPLHF.